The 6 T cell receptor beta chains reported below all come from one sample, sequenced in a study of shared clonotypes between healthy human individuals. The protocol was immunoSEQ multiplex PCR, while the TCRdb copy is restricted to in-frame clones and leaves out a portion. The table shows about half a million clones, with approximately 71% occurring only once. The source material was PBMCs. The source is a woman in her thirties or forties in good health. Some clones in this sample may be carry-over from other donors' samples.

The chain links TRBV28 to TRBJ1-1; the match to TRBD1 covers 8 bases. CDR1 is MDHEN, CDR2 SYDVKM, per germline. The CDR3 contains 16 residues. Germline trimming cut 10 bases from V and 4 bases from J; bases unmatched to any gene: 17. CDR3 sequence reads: CATRGASGGAGTEAFF. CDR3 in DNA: TGTGCCACCAGAGGCGCATCAGGGGGCGCGGGCACTGAAGCTTTCTTT.

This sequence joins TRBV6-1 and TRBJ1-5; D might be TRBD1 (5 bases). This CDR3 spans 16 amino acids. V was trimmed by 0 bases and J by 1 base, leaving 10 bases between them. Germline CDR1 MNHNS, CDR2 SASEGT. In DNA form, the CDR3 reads TGTGCCAGCAGTGAAGCGCGGGGACCGAGCAATCAGCCCCAGCATTTT. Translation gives CASSEARGPSNQPQHF.

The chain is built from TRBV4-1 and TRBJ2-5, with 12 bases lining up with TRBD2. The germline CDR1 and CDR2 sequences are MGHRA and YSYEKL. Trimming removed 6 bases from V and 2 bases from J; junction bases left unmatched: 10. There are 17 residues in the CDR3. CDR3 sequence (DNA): TGCGCCAGCAGTATTAGACTAGCGGGAGAGGGGCAAGAGACCCAGTACTTC. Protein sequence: CASSIRLAGEGQETQYF.

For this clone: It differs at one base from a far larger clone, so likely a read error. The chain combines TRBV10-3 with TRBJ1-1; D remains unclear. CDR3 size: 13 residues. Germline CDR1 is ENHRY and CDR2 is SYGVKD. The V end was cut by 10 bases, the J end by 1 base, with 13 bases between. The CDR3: CASRLYANTEAFF. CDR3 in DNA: TGTGCCAGCAGACTGTACGCGAACACTGAAGCTTTCTTT.

The CDR3 region is CASSQMTSAPNTGELFF. CDR3 DNA sequence: TGCGCCAGCAGCCAGATGACTAGCGCCCCGAACACCGGGGAGCTGTTTTTT. The chain links TRBV5-1 to TRBJ1-3; 8 bases map to TRBD2. The DNA matches TRBJ2-2 better at its end, which makes the J call doubtful. CDR1 and CDR2 (germline): SGHRS, YFSETQ. The length of the CDR3 is 17 residues.

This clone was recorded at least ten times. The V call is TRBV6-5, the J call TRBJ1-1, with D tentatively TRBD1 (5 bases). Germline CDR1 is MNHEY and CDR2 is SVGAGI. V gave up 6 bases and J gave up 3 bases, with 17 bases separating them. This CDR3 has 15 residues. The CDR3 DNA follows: TGTGCCAGCAGGCACAGCTATAGGGGTTACACTGAAGCTTTCTTT. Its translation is CASRHSYRGYTEAFF.